This TCR beta chain was recorded in a study of T cell repertoires in cytomegalovirus infection. As for the study in general: Public TCR beta signatures indicated both CMV infection and matching HLA type. Study outcomes and limitations: CMV carriers having the relevant HLA were flagged by cumulative public TCR beta family frequency. Clonotypes of TCR beta that were HLA-C-restricted and CMV-specific dominated the ex vivo response.

Germline V gene sequence: CDR1 SGHTA, CDR2 FQGTGA. The V and J ends lost 7 bases and 5 bases, in that order; junction bases with no gene match: 13. The CDR3 totals 15 residues. TCRdb re-called the reads through MiXCR, storing one row per CDR3 protein. The table includes under 95,000 distinct CDR3 sequences, approximately 3.6% detected once. This clonotype came up many times. Its specificity is not known. This sequence originates from a human donor in good health (CMV status not recorded). Some clones in this sample may be carry-over from other donors' samples. This rearrangement joins TRBV7-3 to TRBJ2-5; 7 nucleotides align to TRBD2. The sequenced sample was PBMCs. CDR3 in amino acids: CASTQGGRARETQYF. CDR3 in DNA: TGTGCCAGCACCCAGGGAGGGAGGGCCCGGGAGACCCAGTACTTC.